Below, 28 T cell receptor beta chains from the same sample are listed, as sequenced in a study of T cells after yellow fever vaccination. A single record per CDR3 protein comes from TCRdb applying MiXCR to the 5' RACE reads. The sample shows some 420,000 distinct CDR3 sequences, around 19% of them seen only once. The material sequenced was PBMCs, taken before the yellow fever booster vaccination. These TCRs come from a man younger than 35 who received the YFV17D yellow fever vaccine.

The V call is TRBV6-5, the J call TRBJ1-4; no reliable D call. Germline V gene sequence: CDR1 MNHEY, CDR2 SVGAGI. Trimming took off 6 bases at V and 3 bases at J, with 5 bases between the two ends. The length of the CDR3 is 12 residues. The DNA for the CDR3 is TGTGCCAGCAGAAGAGCTAATGAAAAACTGTTTTTT. The encoded protein is CASRRANEKLFF.

Only a few counts were recorded for this clonotype. The chain is built from TRBV7-2 and TRBJ1-2, with 7 bases aligning to TRBD1. The germline CDR1 and CDR2 sequences are SGHTA and FQGNSA. V trimming: 5 bases; J trimming: 4 bases; junction bases outside the gene matches: 7. This CDR3 is built from 14 residues. CDR3 sequence (DNA): TGTGCCAGCAGCCGGGACAGCGTTTTCTATGGCTACACCTTC. This sequence encodes CASSRDSVFYGYTF.

This rearrangement joins TRBV5-6 to TRBJ1-1, with D maybe TRBD1 (6 bases). The CDR3 has 13 residues. Trimming cost V 5 bases and J 4 bases, with 12 bases left between them. CDR1 SGHDT and CDR2 YYEEEE come from the germline V gene. In DNA, the CDR3 is TGTGCCAGCAGGCTACAGGGTATCACTGAAGCTTTCTTT. It encodes CASRLQGITEAFF.

This clonotype was counted a few times. This sequence joins TRBV5-6 and TRBJ2-3, with D possibly matching TRBD2 (5 bases). Germline V lookup: CDR1 SGHDT, CDR2 YYEEEE. This CDR3 has 15 residues. Deletions cut 2 bases from V and 0 bases from J, with 10 bases between. The CDR3 DNA follows: TGTGCCAGCAGCTTAAGTCTAGCTAGCACAGATACGCAGTATTTT. This sequence encodes CASSLSLASTDTQYF.

V is TRBV2 and J is TRBJ1-2; D is unresolved. The CDR3 is 13 amino acids. Between the trimmed V and J ends, which lost 3 bases and 8 bases, there was a span of 13 bases. CDR1 is SNHLY and CDR2 is FYNNEI in the germline V gene. CDR3 in DNA: TGTGCCAGCAGTGAGCCAAGCCCCCGGGGCTACACCTTC. It yields the protein CASSEPSPRGYTF.

This clonotype was observed a few times. J is TRBJ1-6 and V is TRBV27; the D gene is possibly TRBD1 (6 bases). V gave up 4 bases and J gave up 10 bases, with 14 bases separating them. The CDR3 totals 14 residues. Looked up from germline, CDR1 is MNHEY and CDR2 is SMNVEV (reference sequence). The CDR3 DNA reads TGTGCCAGCAGTTCCAGGGGACTCGGATCACCCCTCCACTTT. Encoded protein: CASSSRGLGSPLHF.

In nucleotides, the CDR3 is TGTGCCAGCAGCTTATCTCCGGGACGCGAGCAGTACGTC. Protein sequence: CASSLSPGREQYV. V gene TRBV7-8 combines with J gene TRBJ2-7; D may match TRBD1 or TRBD2 (5 bases each). The germline V and J ends were trimmed by 2 bases and 6 bases, with 11 bases remaining between them. The CDR3 spans 13 residues. The germline CDR1 and CDR2 sequences are SGHVS and FQNEAQ.

On this clonotype itself: A read error may explain this, as a much larger clone is one base away. The rearrangement joins TRBV12-3 or TRBV12-4 to TRBJ1-1, with D unresolved. Trimming shortened V by 11 bases and J by 5 bases, and 12 bases separated the two germline ends. This CDR3 comprises 11 residues. The CDR3: CAGGWATEAFF. CDR3 in DNA: TGTGCCGGCGGGTGGGCGACTGAAGCTTTCTTT.

This clonotype appeared a few times. V usage is TRBV7-3 and J usage is TRBJ1-2; perhaps TRBD1 as D (5 bases). This CDR3 is built from 14 residues. CDR1 and CDR2 (germline): SGHTA, FQGTGA. V was pared by 11 bases and J by 4 bases, with 20 bases between. CDR3 in amino acids: CAGGVPAESYGYTF. The CDR3, as DNA: TGTGCCGGGGGTGTACCGGCAGAGAGCTATGGCTACACCTTC.

The chain recombines TRBV5-1 with TRBJ1-1; no clear D gene. V was cut by 2 bases and J by 1 base, with 9 bases left in between. Looked up from germline, CDR1 is SGHRS and CDR2 is YFSETQ. This CDR3 region has 14 residues. The CDR3 DNA reads as TGCGCCAGCAGCTTCCGGGCACAGAACACTGAAGCTTTCTTT. Amino acids: CASSFRAQNTEAFF.

Details on this clonotype: An end of the junction does not agree with germline; a read error may underlie this. In nucleotides, the CDR3 is TGTGCCAGCAGGGAAGACAGGAACTCCTACAATGAGCAGTTCTTC. It yields the protein CASREDRNSYNEQFF. The chain carries TRBV2 and TRBJ2-1; TRBD1 might be the D (6 bases). Germline assignment: CDR1 SNHLY and CDR2 FYNNEI. This CDR3 comprises 15 residues.

This chain joins TRBV20-1 and TRBJ1-2; no reliable D call. CDR3 length equals 14 residues. Trimming stripped 3 bases from V and 3 bases from J, with 14 bases between. In germline, CDR1 is DFQATT, CDR2 SNEGSKA (reference sequence). Here the CDR3 reads CSARAAGFDYGYTF. As DNA, the CDR3 is TGCAGTGCTAGGGCGGCAGGTTTTGACTATGGCTACACCTTC.

This clonotype was found a few times. V is TRBV6-2 or TRBV6-3 and J is TRBJ2-2, with D unclear. The CDR3 contains 14 residues. The germline V gene encodes CDR1 MNHEY and CDR2 SVGEGT. Deletions cut 3 bases from V and 1 base from J, with 6 bases between. CDR3 sequence reads: CASSYGMNTGELFF. The CDR3 nucleotides read TGTGCCAGCAGTTATGGGATGAACACCGGGGAGCTGTTTTTT.

The rearrangement uses TRBV7-9 and TRBJ2-7; tentative D call: TRBD1 (6 bases). V gave up 5 bases and J gave up 4 bases, with 12 bases separating them. CDR1 is SEHNR, CDR2 FQNEAQ, per germline (reference sequence). The CDR3 is 13 amino acids. CDR3 sequence reads: CASSLIGTYEQYF. In DNA form, the CDR3 reads TGTGCCAGCAGCCTTATCGGGACATACGAGCAGTACTTC.

The gene calls are TRBV4-3 and TRBJ1-1; D not certain. CDR1 is LGHNA and CDR2 is YSLEER in the germline V gene. The CDR3 totals 14 residues. V lost 0 bases to trimming and J lost 1 base, with 6 bases between them. CDR3 residues: CASSQDAGNTEAFF. CDR3 coding DNA: TGCGCCAGCAGCCAAGATGCGGGGAACACTGAAGCTTTCTTT.

This clonotype was detected a few times. The V gene is TRBV24-1, the J gene TRBJ1-1; D not resolved. Trimming took off 5 bases at V and 4 bases at J, with 4 bases between the two ends. The germline V gene has CDR1 KGHDR and CDR2 SFDVKD. The CDR3 runs 11 residues. The DNA of the CDR3 is TGTGCCACCAGTGTGGGCACTGAAGCTTTCTTT. Translated: CATSVGTEAFF.

This clonotype was found a few times. The chain couples TRBV4-3 to TRBJ2-1; 7 positions agree with TRBD2. CDR3 length: 15 amino acids. The V gene's germline CDR1 is LGHNA and CDR2 YSLEER. V was pared by 1 base and J by 8 bases, with 8 bases of the junction left unmatched. CDR3 region: CASSQARLAMDEQFF. As DNA, the CDR3 is TGCGCCAGCAGCCAAGCTCGACTAGCTATGGATGAGCAGTTCTTC.

This clonotype was seen a handful of times. The V and J genes are TRBV27 and TRBJ2-1; D not resolved. CDR1 and CDR2 (germline): MNHEY, SMNVEV (reference sequence). The CDR3 contains 11 residues. V dropped 5 bases and J dropped 9 bases, with 8 bases sitting between them. CDR3 loop: CASSGGVEQFF. Here the CDR3 DNA reads TGTGCCAGCAGTGGTGGGGTTGAGCAGTTCTTC.

This clonotype was counted a few times. V is TRBV6-5 and J is TRBJ2-7; 8 bases map to TRBD1. From germline, CDR1 is MNHEY and CDR2 SVGAGI. This CDR3 is 13 amino acids long. The V and J ends lost 6 bases and 6 bases, in that order; junction bases with no gene match: 7. CDR3 amino acids: CASSSRDRTEQYV. The CDR3 DNA follows: TGTGCCAGCAGCAGCCGGGACAGGACCGAGCAGTACGTC.

This clonotype was found a few times. V gene TRBV10-1 combines with J gene TRBJ1-5; 7 bases map to TRBD1. V lost 8 bases and J lost 0; bases outside the gene matches: 16. Germline assignment: CDR1 WNHNN and CDR2 SYGVQD (reference sequence). The CDR3 runs 18 residues. The CDR3 nucleotides are TGCGCCAGCCGCCGAGACAGGGTGGTTCGAGGTAGCAATCAGCCCCAGCATTTT. Amino acid sequence: CASRRDRVVRGSNQPQHF.

This clonotype was found many times. The chain uses TRBV12-3 or TRBV12-4 and TRBJ2-1; no clear D gene. The CDR3 loop spans 14 amino acids. Trimming cost V 6 bases and J 3 bases, with 12 bases left between them. The CDR3 sequence is CASSYISGYNEQFF. The CDR3 coding sequence is TGTGCCAGCAGCTACATTTCGGGCTACAATGAGCAGTTCTTC.

V gene TRBV18 combines with J gene TRBJ2-5, with D unclear. The V gene's germline CDR1 is KGHSH and CDR2 LQKENI. Trimming shortened V by 4 bases and J by 5 bases, and 11 bases separated the two germline ends. The length of the CDR3 is 13 residues. The CDR3 protein is CASSRTDEETQYF. The CDR3, as DNA: TGTGCCAGCTCACGTACGGATGAGGAGACCCAGTACTTC.

This clonotype has more than one count but fewer than ten. The chain carries TRBV25-1 and TRBJ2-1; D tentatively fits TRBD1 or TRBD2 (5 bases each). This CDR3 region has 13 residues. Trimming stripped 8 bases from V and 7 bases from J, with 15 bases between. CDR1 is MGHDK, CDR2 SYGVNS, per germline. Here the CDR3 reads CASCGRGRNEQFF. CDR3 DNA: TGTGCCAGCTGCGGACGGGGCCGGAATGAGCAGTTCTTC.

This chain uses TRBV5-1 with TRBJ2-1; 8 bases map to TRBD1. The CDR3 is 18 residues long. The junction had 8 bases not matched to a gene; V was cut back by 0 bases and J by 0 bases. Per the germline V gene, CDR1 is SGHRS and CDR2 is YFSETQ. DNA of the CDR3: TGCGCCAGCAGCTTGGCCGGTACAGGGGGACCCTCCTACAATGAGCAGTTCTTC. Its translation is CASSLAGTGGPSYNEQFF.

The chain employs TRBV5-1 and TRBJ1-2, with 10 bases fitting TRBD1. The germline V gene has CDR1 SGHRS and CDR2 YFSETQ. The trim removed 4 bases at V and 6 bases at J, leaving 12 bases unmatched. The CDR3 is made up of 16 amino acids. CDR3 DNA sequence: TGCGCCAGCAGCGAAGACGGACAGGGGGGACCGCATGGCTACACCTTC. It codes for CASSEDGQGGPHGYTF.

This clonotype showed up just a few times. This chain joins TRBV20-1 and TRBJ2-2, with 10 positions matching TRBD1. Germline V gene data show CDR1 as DFQATT and CDR2 as SNEGSKA (reference sequence). CDR3 length: 16 amino acids. Losses at the gene ends were 3 bases for V and 7 bases for J; bases not matched to a gene: 11. CDR3 DNA sequence: TGCAGTGCTAGTTCGTACGTGGGACAGGGGCACGGGGAGCTGTTTTTT. The encoded protein is CSASSYVGQGHGELFF.

This clonotype showed up just a few times. This chain uses TRBV24-1 with TRBJ2-5; 8 bases are a match to TRBD1. The CDR3 covers 18 residues. Trimming at V came to 1 base and at J to 3 bases, leaving 12 bases not matched to a gene. The germline CDR1 and CDR2 sequences are KGHDR and SFDVKD. The CDR3 DNA follows: TGTGCCACCAGTGATTTCGAGGAGACGGACAGGGTAAAAGAGACCCAGTACTTC. It encodes CATSDFEETDRVKETQYF.

The gene calls are TRBV20-1 and TRBJ1-2; 10 positions agree with TRBD1. J lost 8 bases, V lost 5 bases, and 11 bases had no gene match. CDR1 is DFQATT and CDR2 is SNEGSKA in the germline V gene (reference sequence). The CDR3 consists of 14 residues. CDR3 loop: CSALRDRGHSGYTF. CDR3 nucleotide sequence: TGCAGTGCTCTCCGGGACAGGGGTCATAGCGGCTACACCTTC.